A single sample is the source of the 10 T cell receptor beta chains below, sequenced in a study of neurological immune-mediated disorders. TCRdb independently ran MiXCR on the 5' RACE reads; one entry per CDR3 protein. The sample carries roughly 25,000 distinct CDR3 sequences, 6.5% to 8.5% recorded once. Sequencing was done on a sample of PBMCs. Receptors originate from a woman aged 40 to 50 in good health.

This clonotype was picked up many times. V gene TRBV29-1 combines with J gene TRBJ2-7; either TRBD1 or TRBD2 may fit D (5 bases each). Per germline, CDR1 SQVTM and CDR2 ANQGSEA. V lost 1 base and J lost 2, with 9 bases in between. The CDR3 has 13 residues. The CDR3 DNA reads as TGCAGCGTTGAAGTGGGGGATGCCTACGAGCAGTACTTC. Translation: CSVEVGDAYEQYF.

This clonotype is medium-sized by share. CDR3 bases: TGCAGTGCTAGACCCAAGGGGTTCTACGAGCAGTACTTC. Translation gives CSARPKGFYEQYF. V is TRBV20-1 and J is TRBJ2-7; maybe TRBD1 (5 bases). Germline CDR1 DFQATT, CDR2 SNEGSKA (reference sequence). V gave up 2 bases and J gave up 3 bases, with 11 bases separating them. The CDR3 totals 13 residues.

Ten or more counts support this clonotype. The rearrangement uses TRBV7-2 and TRBJ2-3; 9 bases match TRBD2. CDR1 SGHTA and CDR2 FQGNSA come from the germline V gene. V was clipped by 5 bases and J by 0 bases; unmatched bases: 6. The CDR3 is 16 residues long. The CDR3: CASSRRTSASTDTQYF. The CDR3 DNA sequence: TGTGCCAGCAGCCGCCGGACTAGCGCGAGCACAGATACGCAGTATTTT.

At least ten counts were recorded for this clonotype. V is TRBV12-5 and J is TRBJ2-1, with 9 bases identical to TRBD2. The CDR3 has 16 residues. The V segment lost 0 bases and the J segment 8 bases; nucleotides outside the gene matches: 8. CDR1 LGHNT and CDR2 FRNRAP come from the germline V gene. The DNA of the CDR3 is TGTGCTAGTGGTTTGGTGCGGGAGGGAGTGTTCGATGAGCAGTTCTTC. This gives the protein CASGLVREGVFDEQFF.

In this sample, this clonotype turned up many times. The rearrangement uses TRBV28 and TRBJ2-5; the D gene is possibly TRBD1 (6 bases). V shed 6 bases and J shed 0 bases, with 11 bases lying between them. The CDR3 covers 14 residues. CDR1 and CDR2 (germline): MDHEN, SYDVKM. CDR3 sequence: CASRNAGDQETQYF. The CDR3 coding sequence is TGTGCCAGCAGGAATGCAGGGGACCAAGAGACCCAGTACTTC.

This clonotype was counted many times. V gene TRBV5-1 combines with J gene TRBJ2-1; 12 bases map to TRBD2. V shed 4 bases, J shed 4 bases, and the junction held 3 bases outside the gene matches. There are 15 residues in the CDR3. Germline values: CDR1 SGHRS, CDR2 YFSETQ. DNA for the CDR3: TGCGCCAGCAGCGAAGGACTAGCGGGGTACAATGAGCAGTTCTTC. Amino acids: CASSEGLAGYNEQFF. Looking up the rest from reference TRBV5-1 and TRBJ2-1 gives the full variable domain: KAGVTQTPRYLIKTRGQQVTLSCSPISGHRSVSWYQQTPGQGLQFLFEYFSETQRNKGNFPGRFSGRQFSNSRSEMNVSTLELGDSALYLCASSEGLAGYNEQFFGPGTRLTVL.

In its sample, this clonotype was seen many times. The chain has TRBV20-1 and TRBJ1-2; 7 positions agree with TRBD1. Germline V lookup: CDR1 DFQATT, CDR2 SNEGSKA (reference sequence). CDR3 length: 14 amino acids. Trimming took 0 bases from V and 8 from J; bases not matched to a gene: 9. CDR3 DNA: TGCAGTGCTAGAGATCGACAGGGTTCGATGGGCTACACCTTC. Translation: CSARDRQGSMGYTF.

This clonotype was observed at least ten times. The J gene is TRBJ2-5, the V gene TRBV9; D uncertain. This CDR3 contains 13 residues. Germline V lookup: CDR1 SGDLS, CDR2 YYNGEE. Trimming removed 2 bases at V and 0 bases at J, with 5 bases between. The CDR3 sequence: CASSVGYQETQYF. For the CDR3, the DNA is TGTGCCAGCAGCGTGGGGTACCAAGAGACCCAGTACTTC.

At least ten counts were recorded for this clonotype. The chain recombines TRBV9 with TRBJ1-2; TRBD1 matches 10 bases. Trimming removed 3 bases from V and 4 bases from J; junction bases left unmatched: 15. CDR1 and CDR2 from the germline V gene are SGDLS and YYNGEE. The CDR3 runs 18 residues. The CDR3 loop is CASSAATTGTGEGYGYTF. CDR3 coding DNA: TGTGCCAGCAGCGCAGCCACTACCGGGACAGGGGAGGGCTATGGCTACACCTTC.

In regard to this clonotype: One junction end disagrees with the germline gene, perhaps due to a read error. The chain employs TRBV12-3 or TRBV12-4 and TRBJ2-7; D unresolved. The CDR3 has 12 amino acids. CDR3 DNA sequence: TGTACCAGCAGTCTGGCGGTAGTCGAGCAGTACTTC. Residues: CTSSLAVVEQYF.